Below are 26 T cell receptor beta chains sequenced from a single sample in a study of CD8+ T cells in alopecia areata. RNA extraction was followed by reverse transcription into cDNA, which acted as the sequencing template. Produced via immunoSEQ multiplex PCR; TCRdb's table is partial and in-frame only. This table holds approximately 210,000 clones, around 60% found once. The treatment denotes: oral pan-JAK inhibitor, 5-10 mg twice daily. Sequencing used CD4+ T cells sorted from blood, obtained at week 4, from a patient treated with tofacitinib. Receptors were obtained from a human donor with alopecia areata.

This chain links TRBV4-1 with TRBJ2-5, with D unclear. Germline assignment: CDR1 MGHRA and CDR2 YSYEKL. V lost 1 base and J lost 4, with 4 bases in between. This CDR3 region has 12 residues. CDR3 DNA sequence: TGCGCCAGCAGCCAAGCAGGAGAGACCCAGTACTTC. Amino acids: CASSQAGETQYF.

The chain recombines TRBV29-1 with TRBJ2-7; 7 bases are shared with TRBD1. The junction had 12 bases not matched to a gene; V was cut back by 5 bases and J by 5 bases. The CDR3 covers 14 residues. Germline assignment: CDR1 SQVTM and CDR2 ANQGSEA. The CDR3 is CSVTRTGAADEQYF. The CDR3, as DNA: TGCAGCGTTACCCGGACAGGCGCCGCAGACGAGCAGTACTTC.

A few counts support this clone. This rearrangement joins TRBV29-1 to TRBJ2-5; possibly TRBD2 for D (6 bases). The CDR3 loop spans 14 amino acids. The ends were cut back, 4 bases at V and 2 bases at J, with 14 bases in the middle. Looked up from germline, CDR1 is SQVTM and CDR2 is ANQGSEA. The CDR3 spells CSVVLGGRQETQYF. CDR3 in DNA: TGCAGCGTTGTGTTGGGGGGAAGGCAAGAGACCCAGTACTTC.

The chain joins TRBV29-1 to TRBJ2-5; 7 nucleotides line up with TRBD1. The CDR3 is made up of 11 amino acids. Unmatched junction bases numbered 4, after V lost 7 bases and J lost 5 bases. CDR1 and CDR2 from the germline V gene are SQVTM and ANQGSEA. The CDR3 protein is CSATGEETQYF. CDR3 DNA: TGCAGCGCAACAGGGGAGGAGACCCAGTACTTC.

The rearrangement joins TRBV5-1 to TRBJ2-1, with 15 bases lining up with TRBD2. The germline V gene encodes CDR1 SGHRS and CDR2 YFSETQ. This CDR3 is 17 amino acids long. Trimming removed 5 bases from V and 6 bases from J; junction bases left unmatched: 9. The CDR3 is CASRPAPGLAGGNEQFF. In DNA form, the CDR3 reads TGCGCCAGCAGACCTGCTCCGGGACTAGCGGGGGGCAATGAGCAGTTCTTC.

The rearrangement joins TRBV9 to TRBJ1-3; D call uncertain. Trimming pared 4 bases from V and 0 bases from J, leaving 17 bases between. Germline loops: CDR1 SGDLS, CDR2 YYNGEE. The CDR3 totals 17 residues. CDR3 sequence (DNA): TGTGCCAGCAGCCAACGCAGGTCTCCCCCCTCTGGAAACACCATATATTTT. This codes for CASSQRRSPPSGNTIYF.

Only a few counts were recorded for this clone. The chain recombines TRBV11-1 with TRBJ1-6; D is undetermined. The V end lost 2 bases, the J end lost 9 bases, and 8 bases lay between the germline ends. The CDR3 totals 13 residues. Germline CDR1 and CDR2: SGHAT and FQDESV (reference sequence). The CDR3 DNA sequence: TGTGCCAGCAGCTTATCAAGATCTTCACCCCTCCACTTT. Its protein product is CASSLSRSSPLHF.

This clone was seen a handful of times. The chain joins TRBV29-1 to TRBJ1-2, with no clear D. The CDR3 loop spans 9 amino acids. V was cut by 6 bases and J by 3 bases, with 2 bases left in between. CDR1 and CDR2 (germline): SQVTM, ANQGSEA. In nucleotides, the CDR3 is TGCAGCGTCGACTATGGCTACACCTTC. The encoded protein is CSVDYGYTF.

This chain links TRBV9 with TRBJ1-2; D remains unclear. The CDR3 has 11 residues. Germline V gene data show CDR1 as SGDLS and CDR2 as YYNGEE. The V and J ends lost 7 bases and 1 base respectively, with 5 bases between them. The CDR3 loop is CASQRNYGYTF. CDR3 sequence (DNA): TGTGCCAGCCAGCGTAACTATGGCTACACCTTC.

The chain carries TRBV6-5 and TRBJ2-7, with D tentatively TRBD1 (5 bases). The assigned J gene may be wrong: the sequence end matches TRBJ2-1 better. The germline gives CDR1 MNHEY, CDR2 SVGAGI. The CDR3 loop spans 14 amino acids. The CDR3 coding sequence is TGTGCCAGCAGTTACTCGCCGGACAAGACCTTGCAGTTCTTC. It translates to CASSYSPDKTLQFF.

This chain links TRBV6-1 with TRBJ1-2, with 7 bases identical to TRBD1. The V segment lost 4 bases and the J segment 7 bases; nucleotides outside the gene matches: 6. This CDR3 region has 13 residues. The V gene's germline CDR1 is MNHNS and CDR2 SASEGT. The CDR3 loop is CASSAAGTVGYTF. The CDR3 bases are TGTGCCAGCAGTGCCGCCGGGACAGTTGGCTACACCTTC.

V usage is TRBV4-3 and J usage is TRBJ2-7; tentative D call: TRBD1 (6 bases). CDR3 length equals 17 residues. The V end was cut by 0 bases, the J end by 1 base, with 16 bases between. Germline V gives CDR1 LGHNA, CDR2 YSLEER. The CDR3 DNA is TGCGCCAGCAGCCAAGATGTTAAGGCAGGGGTATCCTACGAGCAGTACTTC. Translating it yields CASSQDVKAGVSYEQYF.

The chain uses TRBV28 and TRBJ2-5; D is possibly TRBD1 (5 bases). The J call is doubtful: the DNA matches TRBJ2-7 better. The length of the CDR3 is 12 residues. Germline-derived CDR1 and CDR2 are MDHEN and SYDVKM. Written as DNA, the CDR3 is TGTGCCTTCGCGACCGACAGCTACGAGCAGTACTTC. This codes for CAFATDSYEQYF.

J is TRBJ1-2 and V is TRBV19; 11 positions agree with TRBD1. From germline, CDR1 is LNHDA and CDR2 SQIVND (reference sequence). V dropped 9 bases and J dropped 9; count of bases not matched to a gene: 3. CDR3 size: 11 residues. The CDR3 bases are TGTGCCAGCAGGGACAGGGGGAGCTACACCTTC. It translates to CASRDRGSYTF.

The chain joins TRBV6-6 to TRBJ1-5, with 7 bases that match TRBD1. From germline, CDR1 is MNHNY and CDR2 SVGAGI (reference sequence). V lost 2 bases to trimming and J lost 0 bases; unmatched junction nucleotides: 4. The CDR3 totals 16 residues. The DNA of the CDR3 is TGTGCCAGCAGTTACGGGACAGCCTATAGCAATCAGCCCCAGCATTTT. It encodes CASSYGTAYSNQPQHF.

This clone was observed a handful of times. The rearrangement uses TRBV28 and TRBJ2-7; maybe TRBD1 (6 bases). CDR1 is MDHEN and CDR2 is SYDVKM in the germline V gene. The CDR3 is 15 amino acids. Trimming cost V 4 bases and J 4 bases, with 17 bases left between them. The DNA for the CDR3 is TGTGCCAGCAGTTCACCCTGGACAGTTCCATACGAGCAGTACTTC. This translates into CASSSPWTVPYEQYF. Full variable domain (rest looked up from reference TRBV28 and TRBJ2-7): DVKVTQSSRYLVKRTGEKVFLECVQDMDHENMFWYRQDPGLGLRLIYFSYDVKMKEKGDIPEGYSVSREKKERFSLILESASTNQTSMYLCASSSPWTVPYEQYFGPGTRLTVT.

CDR3 bases: TGTGCCATCAGTGAAGCAGACAATGAGCAGTTCTTC. Translating gives CAISEADNEQFF. V usage is TRBV10-3 and J usage is TRBJ2-1; D unresolved. CDR1 is ENHRY, CDR2 SYGVKD, per germline. The V gene lost 3 bases and the J gene lost 5 bases, with 5 bases spanning the gap. CDR3 length: 12 amino acids.

V and J are TRBV29-1 and TRBJ1-2; TRBD1 matches at 9 bases. Looked up from germline, CDR1 is SQVTM and CDR2 is ANQGSEA. The ends lost 4 bases at V and 0 bases at J; junction bases unmatched: 12. The CDR3 spans 17 residues. CDR3 protein: CSVVRGSGTGPNYGYTF. CDR3 bases: TGCAGCGTTGTTCGGGGCTCCGGGACAGGGCCTAACTATGGCTACACCTTC.

On this clone itself: Germline is not matched at one junction end, which may reflect a read error. This chain uses TRBV9 with TRBJ1-1; 9 bases are shared with TRBD1. Germline V gene data show CDR1 as SGDLS and CDR2 as YYNGEE. The CDR3 sequence is 16 residues long. The CDR3: CAGSVGTGRLNTEAFF. The CDR3 nucleotides are TGTGCCGGCAGCGTAGGGACAGGGCGTTTGAACACTGAAGCTTTCTTT.

The table lists this clone with a few counts. The chain joins TRBV30 to TRBJ2-1; no clear D gene. With 0 bases removed from V and 5 bases from J, the gap between germline ends came to 5 bases. The CDR3 consists of 12 residues. CDR1 is GTSNPN, CDR2 SVGIG, per germline (reference sequence). The CDR3 here is CAWSVEDNEQFF. The CDR3 bases are TGTGCCTGGAGTGTGGAAGACAATGAGCAGTTCTTC. Combining the CDR3 with reference TRBV30 and TRBJ2-1 gives the whole variable domain SQTIHQWPATLVQPVGSPLSLECTVEGTSNPNLYWYRQAAGRGLQLLFYSVGIGQISSEVPQNLSASRPQDRQFILSSKKLLLSDSGFYLCAWSVEDNEQFFGPGTRLTVL.

The chain carries TRBV29-1 and TRBJ1-1, with a tentative D call TRBD1 (5 bases). Germline CDR1 reads SQVTM; CDR2 reads ANQGSEA. With 1 base removed from V and 8 bases from J, the gap between germline ends came to 8 bases. The CDR3 covers 11 residues. The CDR3 loop reads CSVEVWGEAFF. CDR3 in DNA: TGCAGCGTTGAAGTTTGGGGGGAAGCTTTCTTT.

The V call is TRBV7-2, the J call TRBJ2-1, with 9 bases matching TRBD2. The germline V gene has CDR1 SGHTA and CDR2 FQGNSA. CDR3 length: 16 residues. V lost 1 base and J lost 2; bases outside the gene matches: 3. CDR3 residues: CASSLGGGGAYNEQFF. The CDR3 DNA follows: TGTGCCAGCAGCTTAGGCGGCGGGGGGGCCTACAATGAGCAGTTCTTC.

The chain is built from TRBV6-1 and TRBJ2-5; D is unclear. Trimming pared 0 bases from V and 5 bases from J, leaving 13 bases between. There are 15 residues in the CDR3. Germline V lookup: CDR1 MNHNS, CDR2 SASEGT. The CDR3 DNA follows: TGTGCCAGCAGTGAAGCCTTGGGATTCTCCGAGACCCAGTACTTC. This codes for CASSEALGFSETQYF.

In DNA, the CDR3 is TGTGCCAGCAGTTTGAGCAGGGCCTATGGCTACACCTTC. Protein: CASSLSRAYGYTF. The V and J genes are TRBV27 and TRBJ1-2; D is perhaps TRBD1 (5 bases). The germline V and J ends were trimmed by 3 bases and 4 bases, with 9 bases remaining between them. CDR1 is MNHEY, CDR2 SMNVEV, per germline (reference sequence). CDR3 size: 13 residues.

This chain links TRBV7-2 with TRBJ2-3; 10 positions match TRBD1. This CDR3 is 16 amino acids long. Per germline, CDR1 SGHTA and CDR2 FQGNSA. The J segment lost 4 bases and the V segment lost 6 bases, leaving 10 bases of the junction unmatched. CDR3 coding DNA: TGTGCCAGCAGTATAGCCGGGACAGGGGAATCAGATACGCAGTATTTT. This translates into CASSIAGTGESDTQYF.

This chain uses TRBV25-1 with TRBJ2-6; 7 nucleotides align to TRBD2. J gave up 2 bases and V 7 bases, and 11 bases lay outside the gene matches. The CDR3 contains 17 residues. The germline gives CDR1 MGHDK, CDR2 SYGVNS. For the CDR3, the DNA is TGTGCCAGCACCCCCAGGACGGGAGGCACTGGGGCCAACGTCCTGACTTTC. It codes for CASTPRTGGTGANVLTF. Full variable domain (rest looked up from reference TRBV25-1 and TRBJ2-6): EADIYQTPRYLVIGTGKKITLECSQTMGHDKMYWYQQDPGMELHLIHYSYGVNSTEKGDLSSESTVSRIRTEHFPLTLESARPSHTSQYLCASTPRTGGTGANVLTFGAGSRLTVL.